This T cell receptor (beta chain) was obtained from a study of regulatory dendritic cells for organ transplantation. Study context: Regulatory dendritic cells were monocyte-derived, receiving vitamin D3 on days 0 and 4 and IL-10 on day 4.

Study-wide points: Naive T cells showed high diversity, memory cells less, memory CD8+ least.

TCRdb's copy holds only in-frame clones and misses some; the assay was immunoSEQ multiplex PCR. The data contain 20,000 or so clones, over 75% of them singletons. CFSE-labeled sorted T cells met regulatory or mature dendritic cells for roughly 5 days. Naive CD45RA+ and memory CD45RO+ CD4+ or CD8+ T cells were FACS-sorted. In germline, CDR1 is LNHNV, CDR2 YYDKDF (reference sequence). CDR3 size: 15 residues. The germline V and J ends were trimmed by 0 bases and 2 bases, with 10 bases remaining between them. In regard to this clone: The antigen is undetermined.

Sequenced input: naive CD4+ T cells from blood cultured with dendritic cells. Sample subset: CD45RA+ naive T cells. The source of this sequence is a human donor in good health. The chain uses TRBV15 and TRBJ1-2; D call uncertain. The CDR3 DNA follows: TGTGCCACCAGCAGAGACCTCAGTTCCAACTATGGCTACACCTTC. This codes for CATSRDLSSNYGYTF.